This T cell receptor beta chain came from a study of PD-L1 blockade in urothelial cancer. Looking at the study overall: Males with bladder-origin urothelial cancer made up about 90% of the roughly 29 patients. Blood samples contained a median 141,255 T cells.

Sequenced by immunoSEQ multiplex PCR; TCRdb stores in-frame clones only, minus some. The profile shows around 100,000 clones, around 93% of them singletons. Trimming removed 3 bases at V and 8 bases at J, with 10 bases between. This CDR3 has 13 amino acids. From germline, CDR1 is SEHNR and CDR2 FQNEAQ (reference sequence). Time point denoted: peripheral blood 6 weeks after treatment start. The chain couples TRBV7-9 to TRBJ1-4; D is unresolved. The sequences come from PBMCs, collected around atezolizumab (anti-PD-L1) treatment. This TCR derives from a man between 60 and 75 years old with urothelial cancer. This CDR3 is CASSFGSGEKLFF. The DNA of the CDR3 is TGTGCCAGCAGCTTTGGTAGCGGGGAAAAACTGTTTTTT.